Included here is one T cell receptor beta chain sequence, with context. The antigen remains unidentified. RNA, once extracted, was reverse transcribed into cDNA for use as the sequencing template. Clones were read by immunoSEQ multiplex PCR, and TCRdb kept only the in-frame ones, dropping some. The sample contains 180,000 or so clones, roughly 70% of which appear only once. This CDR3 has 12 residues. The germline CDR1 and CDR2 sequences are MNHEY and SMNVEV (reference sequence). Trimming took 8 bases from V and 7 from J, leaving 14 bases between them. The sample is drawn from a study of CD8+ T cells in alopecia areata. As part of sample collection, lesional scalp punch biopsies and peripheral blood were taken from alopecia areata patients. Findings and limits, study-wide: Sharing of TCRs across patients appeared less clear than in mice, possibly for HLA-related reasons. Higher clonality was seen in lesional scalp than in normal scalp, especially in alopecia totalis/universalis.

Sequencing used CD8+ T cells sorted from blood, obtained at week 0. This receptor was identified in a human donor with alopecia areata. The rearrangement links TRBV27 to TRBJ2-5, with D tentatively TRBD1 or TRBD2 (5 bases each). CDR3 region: CASGDPRVTQYF. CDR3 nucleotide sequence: TGTGCCAGCGGGGACCCTCGGGTGACCCAGTACTTC.